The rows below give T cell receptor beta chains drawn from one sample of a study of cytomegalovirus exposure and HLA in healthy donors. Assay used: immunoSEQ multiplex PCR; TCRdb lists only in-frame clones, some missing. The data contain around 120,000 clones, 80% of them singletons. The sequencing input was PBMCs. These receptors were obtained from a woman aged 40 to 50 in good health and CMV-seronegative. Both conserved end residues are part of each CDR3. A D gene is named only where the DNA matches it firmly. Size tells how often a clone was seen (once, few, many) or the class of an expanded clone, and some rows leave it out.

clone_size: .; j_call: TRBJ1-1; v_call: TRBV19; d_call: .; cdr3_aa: CATRGRGGVNTEAFF; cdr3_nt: TGTGCCACCCGGGGAAGGGGCGGGGTGAACACTGAAGCTTTCTTT
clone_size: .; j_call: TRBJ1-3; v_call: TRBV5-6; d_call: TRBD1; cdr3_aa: CASSPSDRENTIYF; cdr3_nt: TGTGCCAGCAGCCCATCAGACAGGGAAAACACCATATATTTT
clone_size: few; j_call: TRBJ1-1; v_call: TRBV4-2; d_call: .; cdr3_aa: CASSQGGTRTEAFF; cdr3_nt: TGTGCCAGCAGCCAAGGTGGCACCAGGACTGAAGCTTTCTTT
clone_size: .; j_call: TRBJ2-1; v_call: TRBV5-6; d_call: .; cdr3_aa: CASSLVAPKEDEQFF; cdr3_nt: TGTGCCAGCAGCTTGGTAGCGCCTAAGGAGGATGAGCAGTTCTTC
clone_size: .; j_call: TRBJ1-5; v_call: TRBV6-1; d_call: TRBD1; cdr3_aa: CASSGQGRNQPQHF; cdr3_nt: TGTGCCAGCAGTGGACAGGGACGGAATCAGCCCCAGCATTTT
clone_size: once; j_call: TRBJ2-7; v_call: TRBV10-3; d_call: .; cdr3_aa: CAISEADTYEQYF; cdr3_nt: TGTGCCATCAGTGAGGCAGACACCTACGAGCAGTACTTC
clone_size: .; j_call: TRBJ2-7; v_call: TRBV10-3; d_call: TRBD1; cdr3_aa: CATTGTGTYEQYF; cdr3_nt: TGTGCCACCACTGGGACAGGGACCTACGAGCAGTACTTC
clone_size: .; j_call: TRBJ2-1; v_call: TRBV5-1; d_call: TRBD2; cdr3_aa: CASSLVGLAASSYNEQFF; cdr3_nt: TGCGCCAGCAGCTTGGTCGGACTAGCGGCCAGCTCCTACAATGAGCAGTTCTTC
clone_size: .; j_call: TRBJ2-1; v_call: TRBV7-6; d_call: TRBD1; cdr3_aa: CASSPRFKGQKYNEQFF; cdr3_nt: TGTGCCAGCAGCCCCCGGTTTAAGGGACAGAAGTACAATGAGCAGTTCTTC
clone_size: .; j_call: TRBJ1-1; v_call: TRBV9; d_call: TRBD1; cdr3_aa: CASSVATGEQGAGGNTEAFF; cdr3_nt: TGTGCCAGCAGCGTAGCTACGGGGGAACAGGGGGCGGGGGGGAACACTGAAGCTTTCTTT
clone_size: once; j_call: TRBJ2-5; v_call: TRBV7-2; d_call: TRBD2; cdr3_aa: CASSLYGGRAAETQYF; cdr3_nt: TGTGCCAGCAGCTTATATGGCGGGAGGGCCGCGGAGACCCAGTACTTC
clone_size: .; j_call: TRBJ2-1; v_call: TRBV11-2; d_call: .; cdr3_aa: CASSLEWQGGEQFF; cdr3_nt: TGTGCCAGCAGCTTAGAGTGGCAGGGGGGTGAGCAGTTCTTC
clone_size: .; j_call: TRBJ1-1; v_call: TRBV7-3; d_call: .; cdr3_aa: CASSLTLSGEAFF; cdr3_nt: TGTGCCAGCAGCTTAACGTTAAGCGGGGAAGCTTTCTTT
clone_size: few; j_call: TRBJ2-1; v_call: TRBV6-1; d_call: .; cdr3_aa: CASTYMIEQFF; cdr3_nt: TGTGCCAGTACCTATATGATCGAGCAGTTCTTC
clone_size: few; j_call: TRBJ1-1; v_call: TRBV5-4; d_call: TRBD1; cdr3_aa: CASSTGQGSEAFF; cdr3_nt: TGTGCCAGCAGTACCGGACAGGGGAGTGAAGCTTTCTTT
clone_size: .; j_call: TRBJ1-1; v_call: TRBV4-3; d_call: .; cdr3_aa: CASSLGKRGTEAFF; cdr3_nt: TGCGCCAGCAGCTTGGGGAAGCGGGGCACTGAAGCTTTCTTT
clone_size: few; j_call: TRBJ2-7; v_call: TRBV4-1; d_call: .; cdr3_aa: CASSQGHSYEQYF; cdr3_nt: TGCGCCAGCAGCCAGGGACACTCCTACGAGCAGTACTTC